This T cell receptor beta chain was sequenced in a study of Graves' ophthalmopathy and Graves' hyperthyroidism. Study at large: Hyperthyroidism showing no ophthalmopathy within 18 months of follow-up was stable.

RNA served as the template for amplifying TCR beta CDR3 regions. The workflow started with a first-round RT-PCR run with HTBI primers and then moved on to a second-round multiplex PCR. In TCRdb, the multiplex PCR reads were re-called with MiXCR into one record per CDR3 protein. Among about 1.2 million distinct CDR3 sequences listed, around a third were seen once. V was clipped by 4 bases and J by 0 bases, with 10 bases between them. CDR1 and CDR2 (germline): SGHRS, YFSETQ. CDR3 size: 14 residues. This clonotype was seen repeatedly, ten times or more. The study recruited hyperthyroidism patients aged 18 to 65 who were newly diagnosed, under 2 months' duration. Diagnosis was based on clinical symptoms, serum thyroxine, TRAb, thyroid ultrasound and orbital computed tomography.

This clonotype was obtained from an adult man with Graves' hyperthyroidism. Material: peripheral blood or thyroid tissue (not recorded which). The chain combines TRBV5-1 with TRBJ1-1, with D uncertain. This CDR3 reads CASSKQSMNTEAFF. The CDR3 nucleotides are TGCGCCAGCAGCAAACAGAGCATGAACACTGAAGCTTTCTTT.